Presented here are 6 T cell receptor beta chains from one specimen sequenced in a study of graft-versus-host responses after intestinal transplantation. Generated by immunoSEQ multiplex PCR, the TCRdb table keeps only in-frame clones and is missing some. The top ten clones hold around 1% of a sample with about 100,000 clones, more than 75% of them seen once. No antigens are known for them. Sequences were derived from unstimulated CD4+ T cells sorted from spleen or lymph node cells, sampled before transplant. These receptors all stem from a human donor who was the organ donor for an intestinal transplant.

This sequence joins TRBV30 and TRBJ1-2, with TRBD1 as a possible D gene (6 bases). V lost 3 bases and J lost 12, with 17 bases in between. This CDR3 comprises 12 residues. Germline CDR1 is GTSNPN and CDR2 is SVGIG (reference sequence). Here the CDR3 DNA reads TGTGCCTGGAGCCAAGAAAAAGGGGGGCACACCTTC. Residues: CAWSQEKGGHTF.

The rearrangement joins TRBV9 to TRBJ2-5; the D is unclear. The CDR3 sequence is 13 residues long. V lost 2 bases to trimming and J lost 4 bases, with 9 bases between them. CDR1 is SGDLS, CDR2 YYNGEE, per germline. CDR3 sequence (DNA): TGTGCCAGCAGCGTGACTGACCGAGAGACCCAGTACTTC. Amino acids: CASSVTDRETQYF.

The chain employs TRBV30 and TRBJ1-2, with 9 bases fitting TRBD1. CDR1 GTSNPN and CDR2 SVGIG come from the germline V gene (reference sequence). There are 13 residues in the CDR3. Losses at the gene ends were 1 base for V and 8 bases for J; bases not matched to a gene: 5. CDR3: CAWSEDRGRGYTF. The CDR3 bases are TGTGCCTGGAGTGAGGACAGGGGTAGGGGCTACACCTTC.

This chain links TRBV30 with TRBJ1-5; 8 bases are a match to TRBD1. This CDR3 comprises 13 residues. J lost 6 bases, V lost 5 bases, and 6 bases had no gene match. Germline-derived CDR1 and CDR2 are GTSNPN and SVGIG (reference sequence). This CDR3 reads CAWATGVSQPQHF. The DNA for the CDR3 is TGTGCCTGGGCGACAGGGGTAAGTCAGCCCCAGCATTTT.

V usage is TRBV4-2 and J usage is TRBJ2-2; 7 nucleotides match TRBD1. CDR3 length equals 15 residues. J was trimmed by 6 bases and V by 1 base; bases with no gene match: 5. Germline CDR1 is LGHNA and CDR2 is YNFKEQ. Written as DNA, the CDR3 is TGTGCCAGCAGCCAAGGCTGGCAGGGGGCCGGGGAGCTGTTTTTT. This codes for CASSQGWQGAGELFF.

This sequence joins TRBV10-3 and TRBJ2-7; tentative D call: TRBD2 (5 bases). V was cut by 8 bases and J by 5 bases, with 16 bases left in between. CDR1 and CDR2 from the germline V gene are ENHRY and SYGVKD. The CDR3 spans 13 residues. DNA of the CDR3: TGTGCCATCGGTTTCCGGGGTGCCCACGAGCAGTACTTC. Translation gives CAIGFRGAHEQYF.